This T cell receptor beta chain was obtained from a study of T cell clonotyping in hematopoietic cell transplantation. Study-wide context: Recipients were bled about 28 days pretransplant and at posttransplant days 30, 100, 180. Regarding the study as a whole: Few recipient clonotypes overlapped donors; over 95% were de novo at given depth. Pathologically expanded recipient clonotypes increased progressively from day 30 to day 180 as diversity fell. Broader posttransplant TCR repertoire diversity was predicted by graft donor and pretransplant recipient Inverse Simpson Index values.

This CDR3 is 17 amino acids long. Germline CDR1 SGHVS, CDR2 FQNEAQ. Assay used: immunoSEQ multiplex PCR; TCRdb lists only in-frame clones, some missing. The table records about 8,100 clones, approximately 91% of them present only once. A word on this clone: Its matching antigen is unknown.

This receptor was taken from a male patient aged 60 to 75 who had an allogeneic stem cell transplant from a related donor, so the T cells may come from the graft donor. Some clones in this sample may be carry-over from other donors' samples. The chain carries TRBV7-8 and TRBJ2-3; TRBD2 matches 12 bases. Material: peripheral blood mononuclear cells, obtained at the time of graft-versus-host disease after allogeneic stem cell transplant. CDR3 nucleotides: TGTGCAGGTGCCCCCGCTAGCGGGGGGGTTAGCACAGATACGCAGTATTTT. Its translation: CAGAPASGGVSTDTQYF. Combining the CDR3 with reference TRBV7-8 and TRBJ2-3 gives the whole variable domain GAGVSQSPRYKVAKRGQDVALRCDPISGHVSLFWYQQALGQGPEFLTYFQNEAQLDKSGLPSDRFFAERPEGSVSTLKIQRTQQEDSAVYLCAGAPASGGVSTDTQYFGPGTRLTVL.